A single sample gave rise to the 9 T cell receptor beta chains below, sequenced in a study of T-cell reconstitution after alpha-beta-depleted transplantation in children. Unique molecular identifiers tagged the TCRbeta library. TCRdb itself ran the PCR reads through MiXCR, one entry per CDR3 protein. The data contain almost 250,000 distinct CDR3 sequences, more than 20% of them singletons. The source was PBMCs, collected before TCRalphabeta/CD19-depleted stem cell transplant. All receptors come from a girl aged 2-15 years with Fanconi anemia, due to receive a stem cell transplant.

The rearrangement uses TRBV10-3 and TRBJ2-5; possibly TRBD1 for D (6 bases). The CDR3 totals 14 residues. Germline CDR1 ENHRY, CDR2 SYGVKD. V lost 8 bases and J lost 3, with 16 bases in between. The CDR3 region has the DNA TGTGCCATCGGATGGGGGCCGAACGAAGAGACCCAGTACTTC. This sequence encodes CAIGWGPNEETQYF.

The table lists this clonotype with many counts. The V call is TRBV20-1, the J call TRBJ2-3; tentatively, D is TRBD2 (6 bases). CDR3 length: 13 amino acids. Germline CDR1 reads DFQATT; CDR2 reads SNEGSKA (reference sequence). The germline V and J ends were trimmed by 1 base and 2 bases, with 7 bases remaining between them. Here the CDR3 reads CSARGGDTDTQYF. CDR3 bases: TGCAGTGCTAGAGGGGGGGACACAGATACGCAGTATTTT.

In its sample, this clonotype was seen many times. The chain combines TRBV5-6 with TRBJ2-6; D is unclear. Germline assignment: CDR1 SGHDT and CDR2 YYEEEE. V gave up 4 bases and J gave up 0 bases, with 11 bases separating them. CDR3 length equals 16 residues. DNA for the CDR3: TGTGCCAGCAGCCACACCACCAGCTCTGGGGCCAACGTCCTGACTTTC. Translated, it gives CASSHTTSSGANVLTF.

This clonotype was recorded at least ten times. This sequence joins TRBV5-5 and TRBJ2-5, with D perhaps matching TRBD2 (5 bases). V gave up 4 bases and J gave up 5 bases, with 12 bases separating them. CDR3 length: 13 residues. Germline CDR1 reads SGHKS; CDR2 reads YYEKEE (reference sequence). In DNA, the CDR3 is TGTGCCAGCAGCATGGCACTAGTTGAGACCCAGTACTTC. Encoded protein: CASSMALVETQYF.

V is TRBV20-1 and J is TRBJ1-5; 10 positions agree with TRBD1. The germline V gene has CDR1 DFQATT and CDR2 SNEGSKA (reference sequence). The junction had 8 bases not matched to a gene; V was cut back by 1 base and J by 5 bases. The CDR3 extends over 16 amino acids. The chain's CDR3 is CSARVSRQGAYQPQHF. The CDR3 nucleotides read TGCAGTGCTAGAGTGTCCCGACAGGGGGCATATCAGCCCCAGCATTTT.

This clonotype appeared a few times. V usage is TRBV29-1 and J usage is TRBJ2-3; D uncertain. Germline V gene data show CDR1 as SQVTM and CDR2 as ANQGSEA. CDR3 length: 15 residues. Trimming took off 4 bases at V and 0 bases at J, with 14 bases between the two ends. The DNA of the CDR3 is TGCAGCGTTGGCTCTTTCCTCCCTAGCACAGATACGCAGTATTTT. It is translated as CSVGSFLPSTDTQYF.

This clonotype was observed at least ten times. The CDR3 spells CASSLLSGQGTQETQYF. Here the CDR3 DNA reads TGCGCCAGCAGCTTGTTATCGGGACAGGGGACCCAAGAGACCCAGTACTTC. V gene TRBV5-1 combines with J gene TRBJ2-5, with 10 nucleotides matching TRBD1. From germline, CDR1 is SGHRS and CDR2 YFSETQ. This CDR3 spans 17 amino acids. V lost 1 base and J lost 1; bases outside the gene matches: 7.

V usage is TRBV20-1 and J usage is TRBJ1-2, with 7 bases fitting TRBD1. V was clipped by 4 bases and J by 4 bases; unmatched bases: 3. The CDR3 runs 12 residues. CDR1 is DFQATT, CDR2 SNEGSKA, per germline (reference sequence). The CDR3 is CSATGTAYGYTF. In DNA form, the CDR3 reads TGCAGTGCTACAGGGACAGCCTATGGCTACACCTTC.

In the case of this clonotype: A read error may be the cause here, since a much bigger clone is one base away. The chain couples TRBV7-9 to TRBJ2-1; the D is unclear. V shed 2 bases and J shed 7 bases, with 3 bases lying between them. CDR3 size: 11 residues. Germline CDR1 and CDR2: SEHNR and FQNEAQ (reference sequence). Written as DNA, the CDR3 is TGTGCCAGCAGCTTACAAAATGAGCAGTTCTTC. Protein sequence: CASSLQNEQFF.